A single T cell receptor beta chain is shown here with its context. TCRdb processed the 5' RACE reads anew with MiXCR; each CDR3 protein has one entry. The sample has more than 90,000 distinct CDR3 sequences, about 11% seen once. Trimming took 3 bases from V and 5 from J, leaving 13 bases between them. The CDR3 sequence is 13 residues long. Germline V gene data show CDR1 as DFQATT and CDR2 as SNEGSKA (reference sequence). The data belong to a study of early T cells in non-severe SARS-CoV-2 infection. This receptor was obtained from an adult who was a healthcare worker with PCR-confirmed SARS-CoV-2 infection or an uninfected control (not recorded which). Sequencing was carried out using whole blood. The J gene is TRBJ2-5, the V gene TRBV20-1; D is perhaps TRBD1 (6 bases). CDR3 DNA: TGCAGTGCTAGGAAGGGGGTATCGGAGACCCAGTACTTC. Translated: CSARKGVSETQYF.